This TCR beta chain originates from a study of blood T cells in healthy people across ages. The authors ran a second PCR of roughly 6 to 12 cycles using a sample-barcoded 5' primer and a J-beta primer mix. TCRdb fed the 5' RACE reads into MiXCR, producing one record per CDR3 protein. The sample shows around 900,000 distinct CDR3 sequences, just over 50% of them seen only once. The V end was cut by 4 bases, the J end by 4 bases, with 5 bases between. Germline V lookup: CDR1 LNHNV, CDR2 YYDKDF (reference sequence). This CDR3 has 12 amino acids. The rearrangement links TRBV15 to TRBJ2-1, with D tentatively TRBD2 (5 bases). Sequenced: blood. The clonotype comes from a woman between 55 and 75 years old in good health. CDR3 nucleotides: TGTGCCACCAGCACGGGGTACAATGAGCAGTTCTTC. The encoded protein is CATSTGYNEQFF.